The subject of this entry is one T cell receptor beta chain. Antigen: not known. The libraries of TRB cDNA were constructed through 5' RACE using UMI labels. TCRdb reprocessed the 5' RACE reads and reports one entry per CDR3 protein, with no DNA. The table lists 100,000 to 150,000 distinct CDR3 sequences. The CDR3 is 11 residues long. Germline V gives CDR1 SEHNR, CDR2 FQNEAQ (reference sequence). The sample originates from a study of CXCR3-negative and CXCR3-positive naive CD8 T cells. Broader study findings: TCR strength was inferred from TRB CDR3 properties, while surface CD5 was comparable between naive subsets. TRBV-TRBJ usage was alike in naive CXCR3-negative and CXCR3-positive cells but differed in memory cells.

The sequencing sample was made of naive CXCR3- CD8+ T cells from blood. Specified subset: CD45RO-CCR7+CD27+CD95- naive CD8+ T cells lacking CXCR3 (TNR3-). This chain joins TRBV7-9 and TRBJ2-7; TCRdb's D gene call, TRBD2, goes unchecked for lack of DNA. The receptor's source is a human donor in good health. Some clones in this sample may be carry-over from other donors' samples. The CDR3 region is CASSPAVEQYF.